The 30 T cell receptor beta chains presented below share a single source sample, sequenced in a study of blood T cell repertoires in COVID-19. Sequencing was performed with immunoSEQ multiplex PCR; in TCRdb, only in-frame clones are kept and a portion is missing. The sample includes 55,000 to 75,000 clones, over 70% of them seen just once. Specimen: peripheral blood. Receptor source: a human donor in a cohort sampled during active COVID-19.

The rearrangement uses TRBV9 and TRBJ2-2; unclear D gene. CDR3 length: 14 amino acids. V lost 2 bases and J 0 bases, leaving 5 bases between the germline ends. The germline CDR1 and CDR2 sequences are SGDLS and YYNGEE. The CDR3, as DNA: TGTGCCAGCAGCGTGTCCGCGAACACCGGGGAGCTGTTTTTT. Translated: CASSVSANTGELFF.

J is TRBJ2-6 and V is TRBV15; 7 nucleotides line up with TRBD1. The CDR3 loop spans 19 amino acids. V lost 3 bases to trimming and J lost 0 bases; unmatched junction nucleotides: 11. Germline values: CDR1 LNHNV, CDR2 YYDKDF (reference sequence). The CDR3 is CATSSSRTGSYSGANVLTF. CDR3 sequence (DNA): TGTGCCACCAGCAGTTCGAGGACAGGATCCTACTCTGGGGCCAACGTCCTGACTTTC. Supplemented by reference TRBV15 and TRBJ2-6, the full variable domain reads DAMVIQNPRYQVTQFGKPVTLSCSQTLNHNVMYWYQQKSSQAPKLLFHYYDKDFNNEADTPDNFQSRRPNTSFCFLDIRSPGLGDTAMYLCATSSSRTGSYSGANVLTFGAGSRLTVL.

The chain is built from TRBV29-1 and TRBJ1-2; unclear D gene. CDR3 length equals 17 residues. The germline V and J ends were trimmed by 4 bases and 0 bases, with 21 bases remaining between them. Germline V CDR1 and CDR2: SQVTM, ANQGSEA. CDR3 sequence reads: CSVASLRRGHTNYGYTF. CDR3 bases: TGCAGCGTTGCCAGCTTACGGCGAGGCCATACTAACTATGGCTACACCTTC.

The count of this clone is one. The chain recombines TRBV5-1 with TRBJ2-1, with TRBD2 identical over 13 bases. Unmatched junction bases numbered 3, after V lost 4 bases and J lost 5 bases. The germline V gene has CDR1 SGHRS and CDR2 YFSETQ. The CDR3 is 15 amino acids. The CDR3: CASSGGTSGDNEQFF. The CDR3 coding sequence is TGCGCCAGCAGCGGTGGGACTAGCGGGGACAATGAGCAGTTCTTC.

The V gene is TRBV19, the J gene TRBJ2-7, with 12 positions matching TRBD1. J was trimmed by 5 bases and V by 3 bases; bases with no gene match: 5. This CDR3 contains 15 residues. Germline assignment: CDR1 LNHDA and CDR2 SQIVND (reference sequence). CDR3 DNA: TGTGCCAGTAGTATTGATGGGACAGGGGGCAACGAGCAGTACTTC. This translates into CASSIDGTGGNEQYF.

The CDR3 DNA is TGTGCCAGCAGCTTAATCGCGAACACCGGGGAGCTGTTTTTT. Protein sequence: CASSLIANTGELFF. V usage is TRBV7-3 and J usage is TRBJ2-2; no clear D gene. V shed 1 base and J shed 0 bases, with 3 bases lying between them. Germline V gives CDR1 SGHTA, CDR2 FQGTGA. The CDR3 totals 14 residues.

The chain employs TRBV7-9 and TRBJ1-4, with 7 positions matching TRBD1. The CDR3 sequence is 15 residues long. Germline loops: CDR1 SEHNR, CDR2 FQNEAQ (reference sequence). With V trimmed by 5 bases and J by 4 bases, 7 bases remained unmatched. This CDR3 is CASSQEGADNEKLFF. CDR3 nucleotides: TGTGCCAGCAGCCAAGAGGGGGCCGATAATGAAAAACTGTTTTTT.

In nucleotides, the CDR3 is TGCGCCAGCAGCCACGGACTAGCGGGGGGTTTCACAGATACGCAGTATTTT. It yields the protein CASSHGLAGGFTDTQYF. The gene calls are TRBV4-1 and TRBJ2-3; 14 positions match TRBD2. With 3 bases clipped from V and 2 bases from J, the junction kept 4 bases outside the gene matches. This CDR3 has 17 amino acids. The germline gives CDR1 MGHRA, CDR2 YSYEKL.

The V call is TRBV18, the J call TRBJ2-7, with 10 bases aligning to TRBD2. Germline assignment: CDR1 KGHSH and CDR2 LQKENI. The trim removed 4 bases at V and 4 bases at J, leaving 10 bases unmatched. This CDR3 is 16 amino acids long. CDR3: CASSLGSGRAFYEQYF. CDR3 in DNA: TGTGCCAGCTCACTCGGGAGCGGGAGGGCCTTTTACGAGCAGTACTTC.

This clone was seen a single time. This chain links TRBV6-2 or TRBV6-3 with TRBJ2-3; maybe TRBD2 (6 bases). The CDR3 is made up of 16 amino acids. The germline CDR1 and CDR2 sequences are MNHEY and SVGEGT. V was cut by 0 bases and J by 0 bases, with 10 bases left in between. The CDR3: CASSYSGTYSTDTQYF. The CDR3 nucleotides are TGTGCCAGCAGTTACTCCGGGACTTACAGCACAGATACGCAGTATTTT.

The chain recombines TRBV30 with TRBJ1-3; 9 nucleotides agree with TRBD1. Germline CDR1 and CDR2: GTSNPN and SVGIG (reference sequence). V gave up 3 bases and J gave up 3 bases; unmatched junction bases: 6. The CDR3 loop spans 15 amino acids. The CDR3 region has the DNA TGTGCCTGGAGCGTTACAGGGGGCCGTGGAAACACCATATATTTT. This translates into CAWSVTGGRGNTIYF.

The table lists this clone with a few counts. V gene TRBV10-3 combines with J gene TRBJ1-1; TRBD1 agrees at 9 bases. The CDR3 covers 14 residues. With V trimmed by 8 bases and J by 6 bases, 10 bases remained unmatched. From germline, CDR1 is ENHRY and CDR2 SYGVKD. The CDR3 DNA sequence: TGTGCCATCGCCCAGGACAGGGGTAGCGCTGAAGCTTTCTTT. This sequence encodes CAIAQDRGSAEAFF.

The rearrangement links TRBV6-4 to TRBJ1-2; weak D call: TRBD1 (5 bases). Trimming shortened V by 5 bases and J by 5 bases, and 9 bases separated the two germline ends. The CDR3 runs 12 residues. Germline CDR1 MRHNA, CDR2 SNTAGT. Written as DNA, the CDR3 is TGTGCCAGCAGTAACGGGGGGTATGGCTACACCTTC. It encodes CASSNGGYGYTF.

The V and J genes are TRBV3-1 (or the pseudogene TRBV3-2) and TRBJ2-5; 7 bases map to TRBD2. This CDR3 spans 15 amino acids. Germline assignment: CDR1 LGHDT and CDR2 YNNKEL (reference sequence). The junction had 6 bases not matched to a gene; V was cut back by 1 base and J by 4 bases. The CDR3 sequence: CASSQATSALETQYF. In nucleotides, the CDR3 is TGTGCCAGCAGCCAAGCTACTAGCGCCCTAGAGACCCAGTACTTC.

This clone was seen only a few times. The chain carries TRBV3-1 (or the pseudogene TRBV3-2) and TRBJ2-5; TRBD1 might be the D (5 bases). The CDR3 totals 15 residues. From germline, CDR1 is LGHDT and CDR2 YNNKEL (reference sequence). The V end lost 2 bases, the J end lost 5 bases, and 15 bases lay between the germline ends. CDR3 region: CASSQLQAPGETQYF. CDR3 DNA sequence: TGTGCCAGCAGCCAATTACAAGCTCCAGGGGAGACCCAGTACTTC.

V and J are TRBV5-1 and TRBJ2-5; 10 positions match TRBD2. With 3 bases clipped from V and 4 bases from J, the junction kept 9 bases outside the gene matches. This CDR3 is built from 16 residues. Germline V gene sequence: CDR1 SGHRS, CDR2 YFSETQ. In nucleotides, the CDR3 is TGCGCCAGCAGCTCCCTGGCTAGCGGGAGTTCAGAGACCCAGTACTTC. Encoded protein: CASSSLASGSSETQYF.

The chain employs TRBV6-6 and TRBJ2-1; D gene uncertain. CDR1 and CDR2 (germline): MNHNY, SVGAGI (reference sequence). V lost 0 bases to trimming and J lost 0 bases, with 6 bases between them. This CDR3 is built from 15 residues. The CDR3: CASSYSASSYNEQFF. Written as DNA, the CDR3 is TGTGCCAGCAGTTACTCGGCCAGCTCCTACAATGAGCAGTTCTTC.

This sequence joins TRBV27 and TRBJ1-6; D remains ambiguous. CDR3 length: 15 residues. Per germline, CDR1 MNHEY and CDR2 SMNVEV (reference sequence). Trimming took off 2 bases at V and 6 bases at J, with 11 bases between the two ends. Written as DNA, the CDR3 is TGTGCCAGCAGTTTAAGATGGGCACCTAATTCACCCCTCCACTTT. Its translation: CASSLRWAPNSPLHF.

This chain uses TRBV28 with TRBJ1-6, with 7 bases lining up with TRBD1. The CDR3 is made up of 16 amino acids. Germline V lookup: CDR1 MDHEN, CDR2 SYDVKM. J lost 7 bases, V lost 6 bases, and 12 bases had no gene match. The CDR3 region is CASSYDTGVVNSPLHF. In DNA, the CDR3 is TGTGCCAGCAGCTACGATACAGGGGTGGTAAATTCACCCCTCCACTTT. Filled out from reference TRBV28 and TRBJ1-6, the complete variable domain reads DVKVTQSSRYLVKRTGEKVFLECVQDMDHENMFWYRQDPGLGLRLIYFSYDVKMKEKGDIPEGYSVSREKKERFSLILESASTNQTSMYLCASSYDTGVVNSPLHFGNGTRLTVT.

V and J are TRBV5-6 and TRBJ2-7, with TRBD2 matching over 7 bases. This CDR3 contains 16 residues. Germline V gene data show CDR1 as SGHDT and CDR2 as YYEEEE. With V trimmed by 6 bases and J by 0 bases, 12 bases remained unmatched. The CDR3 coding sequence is TGTGCCAGCACCCTGACTCGCGGGAGTAACTCCTACGAGCAGTACTTC. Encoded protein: CASTLTRGSNSYEQYF.

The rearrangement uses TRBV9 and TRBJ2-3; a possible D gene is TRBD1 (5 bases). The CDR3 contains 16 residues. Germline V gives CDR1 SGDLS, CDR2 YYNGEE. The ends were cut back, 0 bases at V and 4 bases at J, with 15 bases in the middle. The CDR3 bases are TGTGCCAGCAGCGTAGGTGCAGGGTTTTATGCAGATACGCAGTATTTT. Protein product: CASSVGAGFYADTQYF.

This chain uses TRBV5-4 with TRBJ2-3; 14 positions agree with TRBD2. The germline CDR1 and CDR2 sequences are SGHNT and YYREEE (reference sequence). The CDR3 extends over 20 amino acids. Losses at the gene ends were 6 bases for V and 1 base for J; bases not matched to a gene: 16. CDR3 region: CASTDLGLAGVPRGTDTQYF. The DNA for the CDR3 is TGTGCCAGCACCGACTTGGGACTAGCGGGGGTCCCCAGGGGCACAGATACGCAGTATTTT.

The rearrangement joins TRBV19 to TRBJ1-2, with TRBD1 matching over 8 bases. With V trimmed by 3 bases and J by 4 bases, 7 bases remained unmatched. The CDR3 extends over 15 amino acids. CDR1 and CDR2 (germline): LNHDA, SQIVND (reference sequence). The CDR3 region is CASSIETGAGYGYTF. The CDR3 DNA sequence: TGTGCCAGTAGTATTGAGACAGGGGCAGGCTATGGCTACACCTTC.

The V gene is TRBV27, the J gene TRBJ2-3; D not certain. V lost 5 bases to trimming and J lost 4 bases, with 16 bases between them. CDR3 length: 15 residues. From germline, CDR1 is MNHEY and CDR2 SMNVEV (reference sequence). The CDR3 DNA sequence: TGTGCCAGCAGTCTAAGAGAGGCTGCATCAGATACGCAGTATTTT. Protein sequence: CASSLREAASDTQYF.

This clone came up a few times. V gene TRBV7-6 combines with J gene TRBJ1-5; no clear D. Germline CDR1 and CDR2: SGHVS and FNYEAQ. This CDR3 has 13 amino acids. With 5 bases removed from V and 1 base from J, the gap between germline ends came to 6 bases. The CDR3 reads CASSLMSNQPQHF. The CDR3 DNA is TGTGCCAGCAGCCTAATGAGCAATCAGCCCCAGCATTTT. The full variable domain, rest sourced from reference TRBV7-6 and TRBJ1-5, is GAGVSQSPRYKVTKRGQDVALRCDPISGHVSLYWYRQALGQGPEFLTYFNYEAQQDKSGLPNDRFSAERPEGSISTLTIQRTEQRDSAMYRCASSLMSNQPQHFGDGTRLSIL.

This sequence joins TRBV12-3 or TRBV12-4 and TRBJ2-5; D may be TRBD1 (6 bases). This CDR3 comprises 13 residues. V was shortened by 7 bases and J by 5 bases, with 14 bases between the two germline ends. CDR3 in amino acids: CASTYRVGETQYF. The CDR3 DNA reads TGTGCCAGCACGTACAGGGTGGGGGAGACCCAGTACTTC.

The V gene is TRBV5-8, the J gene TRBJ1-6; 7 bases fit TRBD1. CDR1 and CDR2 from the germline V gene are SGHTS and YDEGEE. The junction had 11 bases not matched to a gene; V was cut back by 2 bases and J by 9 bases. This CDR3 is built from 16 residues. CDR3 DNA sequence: TGTGCCAGCAGCTTTCGTTCGACAGGGAGCGGTTCACCCCTCCACTTT. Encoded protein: CASSFRSTGSGSPLHF.

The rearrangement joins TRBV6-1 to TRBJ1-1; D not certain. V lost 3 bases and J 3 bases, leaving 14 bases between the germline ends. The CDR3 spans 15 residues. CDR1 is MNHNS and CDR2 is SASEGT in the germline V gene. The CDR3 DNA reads TGTGCCAGCAGTGACGCAGGTAATGGGTACACTGAAGCTTTCTTT. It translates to CASSDAGNGYTEAFF.

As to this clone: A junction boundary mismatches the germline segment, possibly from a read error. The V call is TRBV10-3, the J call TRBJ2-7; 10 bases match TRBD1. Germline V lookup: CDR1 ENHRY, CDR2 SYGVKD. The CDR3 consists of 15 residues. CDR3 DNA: TGTGCCATCAGTGAGAGGACAGGGGGGTCCTCCGAGCAGTACTTC. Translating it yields CAISERTGGSSEQYF.

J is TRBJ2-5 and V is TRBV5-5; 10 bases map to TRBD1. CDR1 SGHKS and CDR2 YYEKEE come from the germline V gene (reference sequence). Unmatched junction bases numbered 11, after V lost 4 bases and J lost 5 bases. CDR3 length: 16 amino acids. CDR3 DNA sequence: TGTGCCAGCAGCAGAAGGACAGGGGGTAAGGGGGAGACCCAGTACTTC. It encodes CASSRRTGGKGETQYF.